This is a list of T cell receptor beta chains from one sample in a study of blood T cell repertoires in COVID-19. Profiling relied on immunoSEQ multiplex PCR, and the TCRdb table lists in-frame clones only, not all of them. The data contain about 360,000 clones, 75% to 90% of them singletons. Material: peripheral blood. All receptors derive from a woman aged 60-70 years with COVID-19, enrolled during active disease. Each CDR3 is given with its conserved first and last residue. A D gene is named only where the DNA matches it firmly. Part of the rows lack a size; the others show once, few, many or a class for expanded clones.

V gene,J gene,D gene,clone size,CDR3 protein,CDR3 DNA
TRBV7-9,TRBJ2-7,TRBD1,.,CASSLFSLGRTGGNEQYF,TGTGCCAGCAGCTTATTCAGTCTGGGGCGGACAGGGGGGAACGAGCAGTACTTC
TRBV6-5,TRBJ1-1,.,.,CASTRGGGEGTEAFF,TGTGCCAGCACCCGGGGAGGTGGGGAAGGCACTGAAGCTTTCTTT
TRBV24-1,TRBJ2-2,.,.,CATSEQGTNTGELFF,TGTGCCACCAGTGAGCAGGGGACAAACACCGGGGAGCTGTTTTTT
TRBV7-2,TRBJ1-2,.,.,CASSSTGFSYTF,TGTGCCAGCAGCTCTACAGGGTTTAGCTACACCTTC
TRBV30,TRBJ2-1,.,.,CAWSVHGGNEQFF,TGTGCCTGGAGTGTACACGGGGGCAATGAGCAGTTCTTC
TRBV6-5,TRBJ1-3,.,.,CASSYSIGQSGNTIYF,TGTGCCAGCAGTTACTCGATTGGACAGTCTGGAAACACCATATATTTT
TRBV20-1,TRBJ1-2,.,.,CSARPDGYTF,TGCAGTGCTAGACCCGATGGCTACACCTTC
TRBV2,TRBJ2-1,TRBD2,.,CASNREGYSYNEQFF,TGTGCCAGCAATAGGGAGGGATACTCCTACAATGAGCAGTTCTTC
TRBV27,TRBJ2-1,TRBD1,.,CASSLSGRGRGYEQFF,TGTGCCAGCAGTTTATCAGGCAGGGGGCGAGGGTATGAGCAGTTCTTC
TRBV5-6,TRBJ2-3,TRBD1,.,CASIDAGTGGTDTQYF,TGTGCCAGCATCGATGCCGGGACAGGAGGGACAGATACGCAGTATTTT
TRBV27,TRBJ1-2,.,few,CASSPNPRTVIAYGYTF,TGTGCCAGCAGCCCCAATCCCAGGACAGTGATAGCATATGGCTACACCTTC
TRBV18,TRBJ1-2,.,.,CASSPGGNYGYTF,TGTGCCAGCTCACCGGGGGGGAACTATGGCTACACCTTC
TRBV7-9,TRBJ2-1,.,.,CASSLVSSSSYNEQFF,TGTGCCAGCAGCTTAGTTAGTTCCTCTTCCTACAATGAGCAGTTCTTC
TRBV6-5,TRBJ1-3,.,.,CASSKSTIYF,TGTGCCAGCAGTAAGAGCACCATATATTTT
TRBV3-1/TRBV3-2,TRBJ1-6,.,.,CASGGGGGSPLHF,TGTGCCAGCGGCGGGGGGGGCGGGTCACCCCTCCACTTT
TRBV4-2,TRBJ2-2,TRBD1,.,CASSHPDRAGSGELFF,TGTGCCAGCAGCCACCCCGACAGGGCTGGTTCCGGGGAGCTGTTTTTT
TRBV6-1,TRBJ1-2,TRBD1,once,CASSRQGDYGYTF,TGTGCCAGCAGCCGACAGGGGGACTATGGCTACACCTTC
TRBV24-1,TRBJ2-1,TRBD2,.,CATSDPSGGDRNEQFF,TGTGCCACCAGTGATCCCAGCGGGGGGGACCGCAATGAGCAGTTCTTC
TRBV4-3,TRBJ2-7,.,.,CASSQDERASYEQYF,TGCGCCAGCAGCCAAGATGAAAGAGCGTCCTACGAGCAGTACTTC
TRBV18,TRBJ1-4,TRBD1,once,CASSRDSLAATNEKLFF,TGTGCCAGCTCCCGGGACAGCCTAGCAGCAACTAATGAAAAACTGTTTTTT
TRBV19,TRBJ1-3,.,.,CASSDAGSGNTIYF,TGTGCCAGTAGTGACGCAGGATCGGGAAACACCATATATTTT
TRBV19,TRBJ1-5,TRBD1,.,CASTSTGQGRFGNQPQHF,TGTGCCAGTACCTCAACGGGACAGGGGAGGTTCGGCAATCAGCCCCAGCATTTT
TRBV2,TRBJ2-4,TRBD2,.,CASSPAGGPNIQYF,TGTGCCAGCAGTCCGGCGGGAGGGCCCAACATTCAGTACTTC
TRBV28,TRBJ2-4,TRBD1,.,CASSSLTGGMDIQYF,TGTGCCAGCAGTTCGTTGACAGGGGGCATGGACATTCAGTACTTC
TRBV7-9,TRBJ2-7,TRBD2,once,CASSPAGGRWHEQYF,TGTGCCAGCAGCCCCGCGGGGGGGCGGTGGCACGAGCAGTACTTC
TRBV18,TRBJ2-3,.,.,CASSSGVVDTQYF,TGTGCCAGCTCATCAGGGGTAGTAGATACGCAGTATTTT
TRBV12-3/TRBV12-4,TRBJ2-1,.,.,CASSLQVIRVF,TGTGCCAGCAGTTTGCAGGTGATCCGTGTCTTC
TRBV11-2,TRBJ1-6,.,.,CASSFPGASPLHF,TGTGCCAGCAGCTTTCCAGGGGCTTCACCCCTCCACTTT
TRBV6-5,TRBJ1-2,.,.,CASRGVGAPYGYTF,TGTGCCAGCCGGGGAGTAGGCGCTCCTTATGGCTACACCTTC
TRBV6-5,TRBJ2-3,.,.,CASSYSGGASTDTQYF,TGTGCCAGCAGTTACTCGGGCGGGGCTAGCACAGATACGCAGTATTTT
TRBV27,TRBJ2-7,TRBD1,.,CASIGQGVDEQYF,TGTGCCAGCATAGGACAGGGGGTCGACGAGCAGTACTTC
TRBV5-1,TRBJ1-1,TRBD1,few,CASSLTRRYGQALEAFF,TGCGCCAGCAGCTTAACTCGGAGATACGGACAGGCCCTTGAAGCTTTCTTT
TRBV19,TRBJ2-7,TRBD2,.,CASSRTSGENSYEQYF,TGTGCCAGTAGTCGGACTAGCGGGGAGAACTCCTACGAGCAGTACTTC
TRBV7-9,TRBJ1-1,TRBD1,once,CASSQGTGMNTEAFF,TGTGCCAGCAGCCAGGGGACAGGGATGAACACTGAAGCTTTCTTT